This TCR beta chain was sequenced in a study of regulatory T cells in long-lasting Graves disease. The sample's time point: newly diagnosed GD, antithyroid drugs for less than 3 months. PBMC-extracted RNA yielded the TCR library. Combining iRepertoire HTBI primers with Arm-PCR of CDR3 regions, the authors built TCR beta libraries. Using its own MiXCR run on the multiplex PCR reads, TCRdb lists one record per CDR3 protein. The sample lists approximately 470,000 distinct CDR3 sequences; 15% to 20% were seen once. This clonotype appeared many times. This CDR3 region has 15 residues. The germline gives CDR1 SNHLY, CDR2 FYNNEI. With 2 bases removed from V and 4 bases from J, the gap between germline ends came to 12 bases. The data were also submitted as part of a second study, on T cells in Graves' hyperthyroidism and ophthalmopathy.

V and J are TRBV2 and TRBJ2-1; D gene uncertain. This sequence originates from a man aged 40-50 years with Graves disease. The source was peripheral blood mononuclear cells (PBMCs), collected at new diagnosis, from a patient treated with antithyroid drugs. CDR3: CASSENLGYYNEQFF. In DNA form, the CDR3 reads TGTGCCAGCAGTGAAAATTTAGGCTATTACAATGAGCAGTTCTTC.